Shown below are 23 T cell receptor beta chains from a single sample sequenced in a study of shared clonotypes between healthy human individuals. Produced via immunoSEQ multiplex PCR; TCRdb's table is partial and in-frame only. This table holds about 2.4 million clones, 93% found once. Material: naive CD4+ T cells from PBMCs. Subset indicated: CD45RA+ positively selected. These receptors were collected from a man aged 18 to 29 in good health. Some clones in this sample may be carry-over from other donors' samples.

The chain has TRBV7-9 and TRBJ1-1; 8 bases align to TRBD1. CDR1 is SEHNR and CDR2 is FQNEAQ in the germline V gene (reference sequence). Losses at the gene ends were 3 bases for V and 5 bases for J; bases not matched to a gene: 5. This CDR3 is 14 amino acids long. Written as DNA, the CDR3 is TGTGCCAGCAGCTTCGACAGGGGTGGAACTGAAGCTTTCTTT. Protein product: CASSFDRGGTEAFF.

V and J are TRBV30 and TRBJ1-2; maybe TRBD1 (5 bases). Trimming removed 2 bases from V and 4 bases from J, with 20 bases in between. Germline CDR1 and CDR2: GTSNPN and SVGIG (reference sequence). CDR3 length: 16 residues. The CDR3 DNA sequence: TGTGCCTGGAGTCCCCCTAAAACCGGGACCCTCTATGGCTACACCTTC. Amino acid sequence: CAWSPPKTGTLYGYTF.

The chain couples TRBV2 to TRBJ2-3, with D unresolved. V was trimmed by 6 bases and J by 2 bases, leaving 15 bases between them. The germline V gene encodes CDR1 SNHLY and CDR2 FYNNEI. This CDR3 contains 15 residues. The CDR3 coding sequence is TGTGCCAGCAGACCCGGAGACTTTGCCACAGATACGCAGTATTTT. Residues: CASRPGDFATDTQYF. Full variable domain (missing parts from reference TRBV2 and TRBJ2-3): EPEVTQTPSHQVTQMGQEVILRCVPISNHLYFYWYRQILGQKVEFLVSFYNNEISEKSEIFDDQFSVERPDGSNFTLKIRSTKLEDSAMYFCASRPGDFATDTQYFGPGTRLTVL.

This clone has just one count. The gene calls are TRBV6-4 and TRBJ1-1; D unresolved. The CDR3 contains 16 residues. Germline CDR1 and CDR2: MRHNA and SNTAGT. Between the trimmed V and J ends, which lost 0 bases and 0 bases, there was a span of 11 bases. The CDR3 protein is CASSDSRREVNTEAFF. The CDR3 DNA reads TGTGCCAGCAGTGACTCGAGGCGGGAAGTGAACACTGAAGCTTTCTTT.

This rearrangement joins TRBV28 to TRBJ2-7, with TRBD1 matching 8 bases. CDR1 is MDHEN, CDR2 SYDVKM, per germline. The CDR3 consists of 14 residues. V lost 5 bases and J lost 4; bases outside the gene matches: 7. The CDR3 sequence is CASSLQGAWYEQYF. CDR3 in DNA: TGTGCCAGCAGTCTCCAGGGGGCTTGGTACGAGCAGTACTTC.

The chain links TRBV28 to TRBJ2-7; 8 nucleotides agree with TRBD2. Trimming took 5 bases from V and 3 from J; bases not matched to a gene: 18. The CDR3 extends over 18 amino acids. CDR1 MDHEN and CDR2 SYDVKM come from the germline V gene. The CDR3 nucleotides are TGTGCCAGCAGTGGGGCTGTTGGGGGAATGAGCGGGAGCTACGAGCAGTACTTC. This sequence encodes CASSGAVGGMSGSYEQYF.

A word on this clone: Compared with germline, one end of the junction differs, possibly owing to a read error. The chain joins TRBV5-8 to TRBJ1-5; D might be TRBD1 (5 bases). The germline CDR1 and CDR2 sequences are SGHTS and YDEGEE. The CDR3 has 15 residues. CDR3 protein: CASRFPQDLNQPQHF. CDR3 sequence (DNA): TGTGCCAGCCGCTTTCCACAGGACCTCAATCAGCCCCAGCATTTT.

The V and J genes are TRBV5-6 and TRBJ2-7, with D unresolved. Trimming removed 3 bases at V and 7 bases at J, with 5 bases between. CDR3 length equals 10 residues. Per germline, CDR1 SGHDT and CDR2 YYEEEE. This CDR3 is CASSSPEQYF. The CDR3 DNA sequence: TGTGCCAGCAGCTCGCCGGAGCAGTACTTC.

The chain uses TRBV18 and TRBJ1-4, with D uncertain. The CDR3 runs 17 residues. Germline CDR1 and CDR2: KGHSH and LQKENI. V was shortened by 6 bases and J by 4 bases, with 21 bases between the two germline ends. The CDR3 DNA follows: TGTGCCAGCTCCCCGATTGGCCCTGGACGGCTTAATGAAAAACTGTTTTTT. Translating gives CASSPIGPGRLNEKLFF.

The V and J genes are TRBV9 and TRBJ2-1, with D perhaps matching TRBD1 (5 bases). The germline V and J ends were trimmed by 4 bases and 1 base, with 12 bases remaining between them. CDR1 is SGDLS, CDR2 YYNGEE, per germline. The CDR3 is 15 amino acids. The CDR3 reads CASSWADSSYNEQFF. The CDR3 bases are TGTGCCAGCAGCTGGGCCGACAGTTCCTACAATGAGCAGTTCTTC.

The rearrangement links TRBV19 to TRBJ1-2; TRBD1 agrees at 11 bases. Germline trimming cut 6 bases from V and 4 bases from J; bases unmatched to any gene: 4. The CDR3 covers 14 residues. Germline V gives CDR1 LNHDA, CDR2 SQIVND (reference sequence). The CDR3, as DNA: TGTGCCAGTAGCCGGGACAGGGGGATCTATGGCTACACCTTC. Protein: CASSRDRGIYGYTF. The full variable domain, rest sourced from reference TRBV19 and TRBJ1-2, is DGGITQSPKYLFRKEGQNVTLSCEQNLNHDAMYWYRQDPGQGLRLIYYSQIVNDFQKGDIAEGYSVSREKKESFPLTVTSAQKNPTAFYLCASSRDRGIYGYTFGSGTRLTVV.

The chain carries TRBV2 and TRBJ2-1, with 10 bases fitting TRBD2. Germline loops: CDR1 SNHLY, CDR2 FYNNEI. This CDR3 region has 14 residues. Trimming cost V 6 bases and J 8 bases; bases outside gene matches: 7. CDR3 in DNA: TGTGCCAGCAGGTCTAGCGGGAGTGAGGATGAGCAGTTCTTC. Amino acids: CASRSSGSEDEQFF.

Note on this clone: The same CDR3 can be traced to other DNA sequences in this sample. V is TRBV5-1 and J is TRBJ1-4; TRBD1 agrees at 7 bases. Looked up from germline, CDR1 is SGHRS and CDR2 is YFSETQ. The CDR3 is made up of 14 amino acids. V shed 0 bases and J 8 bases; nucleotides not matched to a gene: 4. The CDR3 coding sequence is TGCGCCAGCAGCTTGGAGGGGGCAGGGGAAAAACTGTTTTTT. Protein sequence: CASSLEGAGEKLFF.

This clone was detected only once. The sample carries other DNA sequences with the same CDR3. CDR3 in DNA: TGTGCCTGGGGAAGCACAGATACGCAGTATTTT. Encoded protein: CAWGSTDTQYF. V and J are TRBV30 and TRBJ2-3; D is undetermined. With 5 bases removed from V and 0 bases from J, the gap between germline ends came to 3 bases. The germline V gene encodes CDR1 GTSNPN and CDR2 SVGIG (reference sequence). This CDR3 spans 11 amino acids.

The chain uses TRBV6-6 and TRBJ2-7, with D perhaps matching TRBD1 (6 bases). Germline assignment: CDR1 MNHNY and CDR2 SVGAGI (reference sequence). The V end was cut by 9 bases, the J end by 3 bases, with 15 bases between. The CDR3 has 13 residues. CDR3 sequence reads: CASRIGQSYEQYF. For the CDR3, the DNA is TGTGCCAGTCGCATCGGACAGAGCTACGAGCAGTACTTC.

The gene calls are TRBV7-3 and TRBJ1-5; D gene ambiguous. V dropped 2 bases and J dropped 7 bases, with 9 bases sitting between them. CDR3 length: 13 residues. Germline loops: CDR1 SGHTA, CDR2 FQGTGA. CDR3 loop: CASSLGILQPQHF. CDR3 coding DNA: TGTGCCAGCAGCTTAGGGATTTTGCAGCCCCAGCATTTT.

The rearrangement joins TRBV19 to TRBJ2-1, with 13 positions matching TRBD2. The CDR3 length is 15 residues. J was trimmed by 10 bases and V by 4 bases; bases with no gene match: 7. Germline values: CDR1 LNHDA, CDR2 SQIVND (reference sequence). The DNA of the CDR3 is TGTGCCAGTAGTACACTAGCGGGAGGGCCCGGAGAGCAGTTCTTC. It yields the protein CASSTLAGGPGEQFF.

A single count supports this clone. V and J are TRBV9 and TRBJ2-3; the match to TRBD1 covers 7 bases. J lost 5 bases, V lost 3 bases, and 12 bases had no gene match. Germline lookup yields CDR1 SGDLS and CDR2 YYNGEE. The CDR3 sequence is 16 residues long. CDR3 DNA sequence: TGTGCCAGCAGCGCCAGGGGGTTCTTGGATTTAGATACGCAGTATTTT. It codes for CASSARGFLDLDTQYF.

The chain employs TRBV27 and TRBJ2-3; the match to TRBD2 covers 9 bases. Germline CDR1 is MNHEY and CDR2 is SMNVEV (reference sequence). Trimming removed 4 bases from V and 9 bases from J; junction bases left unmatched: 17. The CDR3 spans 17 residues. DNA of the CDR3: TGTGCCAGCAGTTCCTCAGGGGGTAGCGGGAGAGGATACACGCAGTATTTT. It encodes CASSSSGGSGRGYTQYF.

This clone came up once. The chain couples TRBV27 to TRBJ2-1, with 9 bases aligning to TRBD1. Unmatched junction bases numbered 7, after V lost 3 bases and J lost 10 bases. The CDR3 has 14 amino acids. The V gene's germline CDR1 is MNHEY and CDR2 SMNVEV (reference sequence). The DNA for the CDR3 is TGTGCCAGCAGTTTGGACAGGGGAGATGGGGAGCAGTTCTTC. Translating it yields CASSLDRGDGEQFF.

This chain links TRBV7-9 with TRBJ2-2, with D possibly matching TRBD2 (5 bases). The V end was cut by 6 bases, the J end by 1 base, with 15 bases between. CDR1 SEHNR and CDR2 FQNEAQ come from the germline V gene (reference sequence). The CDR3 sequence is 16 residues long. This CDR3 is CASSSQRTLNTGELFF. Written as DNA, the CDR3 is TGTGCCAGCAGTAGTCAGCGGACCTTGAACACCGGGGAGCTGTTTTTT.

This chain joins TRBV7-8 and TRBJ1-1, with D hard to call. The CDR3 length is 14 residues. Germline-derived CDR1 and CDR2 are SGHVS and FQNEAQ. V lost 3 bases, J lost 3 bases, and 11 bases lay in between. This chain's CDR3 is CASSFGRLDTEAFF. CDR3 bases: TGTGCCAGCAGCTTTGGGCGTCTGGACACTGAAGCTTTCTTT.

On this clone itself: Within the sample, other DNA sequences also encode this same CDR3. This chain's CDR3 is CASSLTGGGYNEQFF. For the CDR3, the DNA is TGCGCCAGCAGCTTAACAGGAGGAGGGTACAATGAGCAGTTCTTC. This chain connects TRBV5-1 to TRBJ2-1; TRBD2 is a possible D gene (6 bases). V lost 2 bases, J lost 4 bases, and 13 bases lay in between. The CDR3 extends over 15 amino acids. Germline V lookup: CDR1 SGHRS, CDR2 YFSETQ.